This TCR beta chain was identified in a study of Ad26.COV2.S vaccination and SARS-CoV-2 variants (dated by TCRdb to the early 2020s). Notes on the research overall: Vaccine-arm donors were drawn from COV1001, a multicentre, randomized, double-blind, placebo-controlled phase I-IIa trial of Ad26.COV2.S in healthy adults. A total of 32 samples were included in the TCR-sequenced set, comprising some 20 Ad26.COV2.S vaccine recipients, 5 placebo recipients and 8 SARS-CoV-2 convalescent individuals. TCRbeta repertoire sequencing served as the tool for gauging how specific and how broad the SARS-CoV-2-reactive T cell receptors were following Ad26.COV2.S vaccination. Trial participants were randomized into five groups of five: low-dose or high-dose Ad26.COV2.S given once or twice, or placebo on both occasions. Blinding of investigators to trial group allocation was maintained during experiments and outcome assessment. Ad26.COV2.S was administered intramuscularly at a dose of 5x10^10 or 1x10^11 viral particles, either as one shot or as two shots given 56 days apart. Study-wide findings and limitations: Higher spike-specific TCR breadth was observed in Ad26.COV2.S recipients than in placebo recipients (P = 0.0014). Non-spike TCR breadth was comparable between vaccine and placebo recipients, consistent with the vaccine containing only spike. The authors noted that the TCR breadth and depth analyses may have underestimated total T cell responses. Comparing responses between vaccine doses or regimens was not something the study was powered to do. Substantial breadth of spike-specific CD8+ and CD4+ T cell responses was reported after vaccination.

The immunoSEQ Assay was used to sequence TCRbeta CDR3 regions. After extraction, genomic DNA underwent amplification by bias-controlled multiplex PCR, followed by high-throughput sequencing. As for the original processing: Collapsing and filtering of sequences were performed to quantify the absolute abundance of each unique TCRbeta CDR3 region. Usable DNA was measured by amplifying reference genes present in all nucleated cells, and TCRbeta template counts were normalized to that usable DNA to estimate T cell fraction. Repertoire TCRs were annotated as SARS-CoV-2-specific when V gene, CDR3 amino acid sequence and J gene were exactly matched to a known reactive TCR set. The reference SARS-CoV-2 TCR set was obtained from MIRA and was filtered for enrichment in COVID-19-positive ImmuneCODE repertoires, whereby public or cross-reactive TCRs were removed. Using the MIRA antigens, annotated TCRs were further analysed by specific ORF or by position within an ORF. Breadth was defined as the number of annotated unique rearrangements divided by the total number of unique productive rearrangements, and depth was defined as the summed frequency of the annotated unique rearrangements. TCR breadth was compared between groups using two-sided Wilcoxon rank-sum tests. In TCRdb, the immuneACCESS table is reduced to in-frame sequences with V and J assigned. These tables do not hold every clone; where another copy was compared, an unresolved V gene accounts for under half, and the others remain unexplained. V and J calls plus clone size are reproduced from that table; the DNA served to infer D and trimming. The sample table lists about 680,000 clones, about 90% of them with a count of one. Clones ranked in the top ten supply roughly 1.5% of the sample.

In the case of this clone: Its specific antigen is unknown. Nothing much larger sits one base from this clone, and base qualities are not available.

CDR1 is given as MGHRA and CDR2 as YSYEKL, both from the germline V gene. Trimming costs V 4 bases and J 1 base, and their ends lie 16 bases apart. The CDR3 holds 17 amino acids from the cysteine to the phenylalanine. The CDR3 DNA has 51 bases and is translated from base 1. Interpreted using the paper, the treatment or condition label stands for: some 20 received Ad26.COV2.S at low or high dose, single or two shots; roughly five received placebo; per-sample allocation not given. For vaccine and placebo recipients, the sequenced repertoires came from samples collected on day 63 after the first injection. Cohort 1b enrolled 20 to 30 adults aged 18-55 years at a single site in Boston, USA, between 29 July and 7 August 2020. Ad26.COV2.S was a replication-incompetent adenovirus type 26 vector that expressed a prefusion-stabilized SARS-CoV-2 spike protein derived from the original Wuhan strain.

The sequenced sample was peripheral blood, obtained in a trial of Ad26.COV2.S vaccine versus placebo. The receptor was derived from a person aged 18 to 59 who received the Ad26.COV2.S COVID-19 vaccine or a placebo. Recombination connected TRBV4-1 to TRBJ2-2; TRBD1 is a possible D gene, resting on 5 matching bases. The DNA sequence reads TGCGCCAGCAGCCTAAGTGGTTATACAGGGAACACCGGGGAGCTGTTTTTT. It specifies CASSLSGYTGNTGELFF.